The 25 T cell receptor beta chains below all came from one sample that was sequenced in a study of cytomegalovirus exposure and HLA in healthy donors. The PCR ran on 60 Vbeta and 13 Jbeta primers. This table comes from immunoSEQ multiplex PCR, and its TCRdb copy is limited to in-frame clones, with some not included. In the table there are 150,000 to 200,000 clones, 70% to 90% of which are singletons. The sequenced sample was PBMCs. The receptors shown here come from a woman in her fifties or sixties in good health and CMV-seronegative.

The V gene is TRBV9, the J gene TRBJ2-7; 7 bases fit TRBD1. The CDR3 length is 14 residues. Germline V lookup: CDR1 SGDLS, CDR2 YYNGEE. J lost 2 bases, V lost 3 bases, and 5 bases had no gene match. The CDR3 sequence is CASSAQQGPYEQYF. The CDR3 region has the DNA TGTGCCAGCAGCGCCCAACAGGGGCCCTACGAGCAGTACTTC.

A few counts support this clone. The chain has TRBV5-1 and TRBJ2-1, with D tentatively TRBD1 (5 bases). The CDR3 has 15 residues. The V gene lost 0 bases and the J gene lost 1 base, with 8 bases spanning the gap. CDR1 is SGHRS and CDR2 is YFSETQ in the germline V gene. CDR3 in DNA: TGCGCCAGCAGCTTGGGGCCAGGGTCCTACAATGAGCAGTTCTTC. This translates into CASSLGPGSYNEQFF.

This clone showed up just a few times. The chain is built from TRBV18 and TRBJ2-3; 8 bases line up with TRBD2. This CDR3 has 17 residues. Germline loops: CDR1 KGHSH, CDR2 LQKENI. Unmatched junction bases numbered 9, after V lost 1 base and J lost 3 bases. The CDR3 DNA is TGTGCCAGCTCACCACGGCGGTCCGGGACTAGGACAGATACGCAGTATTTT. This translates into CASSPRRSGTRTDTQYF.

The rearrangement uses TRBV11-1 and TRBJ2-3, with D uncertain. The CDR3 totals 13 residues. The germline gives CDR1 SGHAT, CDR2 FQDESV (reference sequence). V lost 6 bases and J lost 0, with 7 bases in between. CDR3 sequence (DNA): TGTGCCAGCAGTCCCCTTAGCACAGATACGCAGTATTTT. This gives the protein CASSPLSTDTQYF.

The CDR3 nucleotides read TGTGCCAGCAGTTCGGTTACTAGCGGGAGGTACAATGAGCAGTTCTTC. As protein: CASSSVTSGRYNEQFF. This chain joins TRBV5-4 and TRBJ2-1, with 12 bases that match TRBD2. The CDR3 has 16 amino acids. With 5 bases clipped from V and 4 bases from J, the junction kept 7 bases outside the gene matches. Germline loops: CDR1 SGHNT, CDR2 YYREEE (reference sequence).

This clone occurred once. V gene TRBV6-1 combines with J gene TRBJ2-7, with a possible D match to TRBD1 (5 bases). With 4 bases removed from V and 2 bases from J, the gap between germline ends came to 9 bases. CDR1 MNHNS and CDR2 SASEGT come from the germline V gene. The CDR3 totals 13 residues. As DNA, the CDR3 is TGTGCCAGCAGTGTAGAGACAGCCTACGAGCAGTACTTC. Protein product: CASSVETAYEQYF.

This chain connects TRBV11-2 to TRBJ2-1; 12 nucleotides match TRBD2. Germline V gene data show CDR1 as SGHAT and CDR2 as FQNNGV. J gave up 10 bases and V 1 base, and 5 bases lay outside the gene matches. This CDR3 region has 15 residues. The DNA for the CDR3 is TGTGCCAGCAGCTTAGGACTAGCGGGAGCTCAGGAGCAGTTCTTC. Protein sequence: CASSLGLAGAQEQFF.

The gene calls are TRBV4-1 and TRBJ2-3; a weak D match, TRBD2 (6 bases). The V gene lost 3 bases and the J gene lost 4 bases, with 17 bases spanning the gap. Germline CDR1 reads MGHRA; CDR2 reads YSYEKL. The CDR3 has 16 amino acids. This CDR3 is CASSQRHGGNSDTQYF. In nucleotides, the CDR3 is TGCGCCAGCAGCCAGAGGCATGGCGGGAACTCAGATACGCAGTATTTT.

The J gene is TRBJ1-1, the V gene TRBV5-8; the D gene is possibly TRBD1 (5 bases). V was shortened by 1 base and J by 4 bases, with 11 bases between the two germline ends. CDR3 size: 14 residues. The germline V gene encodes CDR1 SGHTS and CDR2 YDEGEE. The CDR3 DNA reads TGTGCCAGCAGCTTGAAAGGGGTCGGCACTGAAGCTTTCTTT. Translated, it gives CASSLKGVGTEAFF.

This clone has more than one count but fewer than ten. This sequence joins TRBV5-1 and TRBJ1-1, with D uncertain. Germline CDR1 reads SGHRS; CDR2 reads YFSETQ. The CDR3 has 13 residues. Trimming shortened V by 3 bases and J by 0 bases, and 6 bases separated the two germline ends. CDR3 sequence reads: CASSSNLNTEAFF. CDR3 nucleotide sequence: TGCGCCAGCAGCTCGAACTTGAACACTGAAGCTTTCTTT. The full variable domain, with the rest looked up from reference TRBV5-1 and TRBJ1-1, is KAGVTQTPRYLIKTRGQQVTLSCSPISGHRSVSWYQQTPGQGLQFLFEYFSETQRNKGNFPGRFSGRQFSNSRSEMNVSTLELGDSALYLCASSSNLNTEAFFGQGTRLTVV.

The rearrangement joins TRBV6-1 to TRBJ2-7; a possible D gene is TRBD2 (6 bases). The germline V and J ends were trimmed by 10 bases and 1 base, with 20 bases remaining between them. Germline V gene lookup returns CDR1 MNHNS and CDR2 SASEGT. This CDR3 is 15 amino acids long. The CDR3 loop reads CATGTPSSGSYEQYF. As DNA, the CDR3 is TGTGCCACCGGGACTCCTTCGTCCGGATCCTACGAGCAGTACTTC.

The genes are TRBV2 and TRBJ2-1; TRBD1 aligns across 10 bases. The CDR3 is 14 amino acids. V trimming: 8 bases; J trimming: 4 bases; junction bases outside the gene matches: 5. CDR1 and CDR2 from the germline V gene are SNHLY and FYNNEI. The CDR3: CASLRDRGYNEQFF. DNA of the CDR3: TGTGCCAGCTTAAGGGACAGGGGATACAATGAGCAGTTCTTC. The variable domain in full, completed from reference TRBV2 and TRBJ2-1, reads EPEVTQTPSHQVTQMGQEVILRCVPISNHLYFYWYRQILGQKVEFLVSFYNNEISEKSEIFDDQFSVERPDGSNFTLKIRSTKLEDSAMYFCASLRDRGYNEQFFGPGTRLTVL.

The gene calls are TRBV4-1 and TRBJ1-4; no definite D call. Germline V CDR1 and CDR2: MGHRA, YSYEKL. Trimming shortened V by 0 bases and J by 3 bases, and 8 bases separated the two germline ends. CDR3 length equals 15 residues. The DNA of the CDR3 is TGCGCCAGCAGCCAAGATCCCACATCTAATGAAAAACTGTTTTTT. It encodes CASSQDPTSNEKLFF.

The rearrangement links TRBV19 to TRBJ2-2; tentatively, D is TRBD1 (6 bases). Germline V gene lookup returns CDR1 LNHDA and CDR2 SQIVND (reference sequence). This CDR3 spans 14 amino acids. V was clipped by 6 bases and J by 7 bases, with 15 bases between them. The CDR3 region is CASRGGRLGGELFF. The CDR3 region has the DNA TGTGCCAGTAGAGGGGGACGCTTAGGCGGGGAGCTGTTTTTT.

This sequence joins TRBV27 and TRBJ1-5, with TRBD1 matching over 8 bases. CDR3 length: 13 residues. Germline CDR1 and CDR2: MNHEY and SMNVEV (reference sequence). V shed 8 bases and J 2 bases; nucleotides not matched to a gene: 2. The CDR3 loop reads CASGTGGNQPQHF. In DNA, the CDR3 is TGTGCCAGCGGGACAGGCGGCAATCAGCCCCAGCATTTT.

The CDR3 coding sequence is TGTGCCTGGAGGACCAACTTCGGACAGGGGGCATACGAGCAGTACTTC. It yields the protein CAWRTNFGQGAYEQYF. This chain connects TRBV30 to TRBJ2-7, with TRBD1 identical over 11 bases. The germline gives CDR1 GTSNPN, CDR2 SVGIG (reference sequence). Trimming cost V 3 bases and J 4 bases; bases outside gene matches: 11. The CDR3 runs 16 residues.

The rearrangement links TRBV28 to TRBJ2-4, with 7 bases that match TRBD1. Trimming took 9 bases from V and 7 from J; bases not matched to a gene: 9. CDR1 MDHEN and CDR2 SYDVKM come from the germline V gene. The CDR3 spans 13 residues. The DNA for the CDR3 is TGTGCCAGTTTACCGAGGGGGCGGAACATTCAGTACTTC. This sequence encodes CASLPRGRNIQYF. Full variable domain (rest looked up from reference TRBV28 and TRBJ2-4): DVKVTQSSRYLVKRTGEKVFLECVQDMDHENMFWYRQDPGLGLRLIYFSYDVKMKEKGDIPEGYSVSREKKERFSLILESASTNQTSMYLCASLPRGRNIQYFGAGTRLSVL.

Details on this clone: Distinct nucleotide sequences in the sample also encode this CDR3. This sequence joins TRBV28 and TRBJ2-5; TRBD2 aligns across 12 bases. CDR3 length equals 18 residues. V shed 1 base and J 5 bases; nucleotides not matched to a gene: 11. In germline, CDR1 is MDHEN, CDR2 SYDVKM. The CDR3 loop reads CASSLSQGLAGAGETQYF. Here the CDR3 DNA reads TGTGCCAGCAGTTTATCCCAGGGACTAGCGGGCGCCGGGGAGACCCAGTACTTC. Full variable domain (rest looked up from reference TRBV28 and TRBJ2-5): DVKVTQSSRYLVKRTGEKVFLECVQDMDHENMFWYRQDPGLGLRLIYFSYDVKMKEKGDIPEGYSVSREKKERFSLILESASTNQTSMYLCASSLSQGLAGAGETQYFGPGTRLLVL.

The chain has TRBV7-2 and TRBJ1-2; 12 bases align to TRBD1. V was clipped by 1 base and J by 5 bases; unmatched bases: 8. The germline gives CDR1 SGHTA, CDR2 FQGNSA. This CDR3 region has 17 residues. CDR3 region: CASSLGPPGQGAYGYTF. The CDR3, as DNA: TGTGCCAGCAGCTTAGGGCCTCCGGGACAGGGGGCATATGGCTACACCTTC.

The gene calls are TRBV11-2 and TRBJ2-2; no clear D. Germline V gene lookup returns CDR1 SGHAT and CDR2 FQNNGV. The CDR3 sequence is 13 residues long. Trimming cost V 5 bases and J 4 bases, with 8 bases left between them. CDR3 in DNA: TGTGCCAGCAGCGTGGGCATCACCGGGGAGCTGTTTTTT. Protein product: CASSVGITGELFF.

The chain employs TRBV6-1 and TRBJ2-5; 9 nucleotides align to TRBD1. CDR3 length: 14 amino acids. V lost 8 bases, J lost 7 bases, and 11 bases stayed unmatched. Germline values: CDR1 MNHNS, CDR2 SASEGT. DNA for the CDR3: TGTGCCAGCCAGTGGGGGGACAGGGAGGCGACCCAGTACTTC. Translated: CASQWGDREATQYF.

Turning to this clone: Other DNA sequences in the sample encode the same CDR3. This chain joins TRBV6-4 and TRBJ2-5; weak D call: TRBD2 (5 bases). This CDR3 spans 13 amino acids. Trimming removed 6 bases from V and 5 bases from J, with 13 bases in between. Germline values: CDR1 MRHNA, CDR2 SNTAGT. The CDR3 is CASSADYGETQYF. The CDR3 DNA is TGTGCCAGCAGCGCCGACTATGGGGAGACCCAGTACTTC.

This clone was observed a handful of times. V is TRBV30 and J is TRBJ1-2; the D is unclear. The CDR3 is 14 residues long. CDR1 is GTSNPN and CDR2 is SVGIG in the germline V gene (reference sequence). The CDR3 reads CAAASEGFLYGYTF. DNA for the CDR3: TGTGCTGCGGCCTCGGAGGGTTTCTTGTATGGCTACACCTTC. The full variable domain, completed using reference TRBV30 and TRBJ1-2, is SQTIHQWPATLVQPVGSPLSLECTVEGTSNPNLYWYRQAAGRGLQLLFYSVGIGQISSEVPQNLSASRPQDRQFILSSKKLLLSDSGFYLCAAASEGFLYGYTFGSGTRLTVV.

V is TRBV5-1 and J is TRBJ2-1, with no clear D. V shed 4 bases and J shed 8 bases, with 7 bases lying between them. The CDR3 has 11 residues. Germline CDR1 and CDR2: SGHRS and YFSETQ. CDR3 nucleotide sequence: TGCGCCAGCAGCGACCAGGATGAGCAGTTCTTC. Residues: CASSDQDEQFF.

The chain links TRBV19 to TRBJ2-5; 8 positions agree with TRBD1. From germline, CDR1 is LNHDA and CDR2 SQIVND (reference sequence). This CDR3 has 16 amino acids. J gave up 4 bases and V 5 bases, and 12 bases lay outside the gene matches. The CDR3 protein is CASSPPDRDPRETQYF. CDR3 sequence (DNA): TGTGCCAGTAGTCCCCCGGACAGGGACCCGCGAGAGACCCAGTACTTC.